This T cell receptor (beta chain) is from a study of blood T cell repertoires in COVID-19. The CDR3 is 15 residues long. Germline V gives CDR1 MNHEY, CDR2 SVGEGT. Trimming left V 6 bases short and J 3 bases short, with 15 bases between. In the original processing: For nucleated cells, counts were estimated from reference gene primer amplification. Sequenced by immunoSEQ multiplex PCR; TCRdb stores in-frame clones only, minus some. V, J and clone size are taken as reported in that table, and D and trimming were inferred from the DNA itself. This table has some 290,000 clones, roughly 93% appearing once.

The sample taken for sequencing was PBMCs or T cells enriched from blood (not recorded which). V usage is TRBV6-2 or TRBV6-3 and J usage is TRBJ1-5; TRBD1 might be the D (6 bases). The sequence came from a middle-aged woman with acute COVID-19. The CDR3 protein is CASSHPQGINQPQHF. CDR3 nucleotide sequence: TGTGCCAGCAGCCACCCACAGGGAATCAATCAGCCCCAGCATTTT.